These T cell receptor beta chains were read from a single sample in a study of T cells after yellow fever vaccination. TCRdb reanalysed the 5' RACE reads using MiXCR and keeps one entry per CDR3 protein. The sample lists 50,000 to 75,000 distinct CDR3 sequences, approximately 7% occurring once. This specimen consisted of CD8+ T cells sorted from PBMCs, obtained on the day of the first yellow fever vaccination. Receptor source: a man aged 18 to 29 who received the YFV17D yellow fever vaccine. Both conserved end residues are part of each CDR3. A D gene is named only where the DNA matches it firmly. Rows may omit the clone size; those that give it use once, few, many or a size class.

J: TRBJ2-1
D: .
size: many
V: TRBV29-1
DNA: TGCAGCGTGGCATTCTCCTACAATGAGCAGTTCTTC
CDR3: CSVAFSYNEQFF

J: TRBJ2-7
D: .
size: many
V: TRBV10-1
DNA: TGCGCCAGCAGTTTTGGTTCTGGGGCGTACGAGCAGTACTTC
CDR3: CASSFGSGAYEQYF

J: TRBJ1-6
D: .
size: many
V: TRBV20-1
DNA: TGCAGTGCACCGGGACCTTATAATTCACCCCTCCACTTT
CDR3: CSAPGPYNSPLHF

J: TRBJ2-5
D: TRBD2
size: many
V: TRBV12-3/TRBV12-4
DNA: TGTGCCAGCAGTCCAGCGGGGAAAGAGACCCAGTACTTC
CDR3: CASSPAGKETQYF

J: TRBJ2-7
D: .
size: few
V: TRBV7-8
DNA: TGTGCCAGCAGCAAGAACCCGGGGGAGCAGTACTTC
CDR3: CASSKNPGEQYF

J: TRBJ2-1
D: .
size: .
V: TRBV12-3/TRBV12-4
DNA: TGTGCCAGCAGTTACACAAGGGGTGGTGAGCAGTTCTTC
CDR3: CASSYTRGGEQFF

J: TRBJ2-5
D: .
size: .
V: TRBV19
DNA: TGTGCCAGTAGTATAGGTACAGAGTGGGAGACCCAGTACTTC
CDR3: CASSIGTEWETQYF

J: TRBJ2-2
D: .
size: few
V: TRBV11-2
DNA: TGTGCCAGCAGCTTACTTTCGAACACCGGGGAGCTGTTTTTT
CDR3: CASSLLSNTGELFF

J: TRBJ2-4
D: .
size: .
V: TRBV7-9
DNA: TGTGCCAGCAGCTTAGTAGGGTTGGTATCCGGAAACATTCAGTACTTC
CDR3: CASSLVGLVSGNIQYF

J: TRBJ1-2
D: .
size: many
V: TRBV7-9
DNA: TGTGCCAGCAGCTTTATCGATACTAACTATGGCTACACCTTC
CDR3: CASSFIDTNYGYTF

J: TRBJ1-2
D: .
size: .
V: TRBV29-1
DNA: TGCAGCGTGGAGCGGGGGTACTATGGCTACACCTTC
CDR3: CSVERGYYGYTF

J: TRBJ2-7
D: .
size: .
V: TRBV5-1
DNA: TGCGCCAGCAGCTTGGACCCCGACGGTTACGAGCAGTACTTC
CDR3: CASSLDPDGYEQYF

J: TRBJ2-1
D: .
size: many
V: TRBV20-1
DNA: TGCAGTCCCGCGACTGGCCCGAATACATACAATGAGCAGTTCTTC
CDR3: CSPATGPNTYNEQFF

J: TRBJ2-3
D: .
size: many
V: TRBV6-5
DNA: TGTGCCAGCAGGTACCGGGACTTCGGCACAGATACGCAGTATTTT
CDR3: CASRYRDFGTDTQYF

J: TRBJ1-1
D: .
size: few
V: TRBV7-2
DNA: TGTGCCAGCAGCTTAGGGGTTGGTGGCACTGAAGCTTTCTTT
CDR3: CASSLGVGGTEAFF

J: TRBJ1-4
D: .
size: .
V: TRBV5-5
DNA: TGTGCCAGCAGCTTCTGGGGGGATGAAAAACTGTTTTTT
CDR3: CASSFWGDEKLFF

J: TRBJ2-3
D: TRBD2
size: many
V: TRBV7-2
DNA: TGTGCCAGCAGCTTACCACTAGCGGGTGGAACAGATACGCAGTATTTT
CDR3: CASSLPLAGGTDTQYF